The rows below give T cell receptor beta chains drawn from one sample of a study of T cell responses to AZD1222 COVID-19 vaccine. The method was immunoSEQ multiplex PCR; TCRdb's version includes in-frame clones alone and lacks a portion of them. The table shows 90,000 to 120,000 clones, with about 87% occurring only once. The specimen comprised peripheral blood, sampled on day 0 of AZD1222 vaccination. The receptor source for this set is an adult in good health. CDR3s include the opening cysteine and the closing phenylalanine or tryptophan. D genes are given only for firm matches. Only some rows state a clone size, as once, few, many or a class for expanded clones.

>NA|TRBV18|NA|TRBJ1-5
CASSPDGRGQPQHF
TGTGCCAGCTCACCTGACGGGAGAGGCCAGCCCCAGCATTTT
>NA|TRBV4-2|NA|TRBJ1-2
CASSPNGGYGYTF
TGTGCCAGCAGTCCCAACGGGGGATATGGCTACACCTTC
>NA|TRBV12-3/TRBV12-4|NA|TRBJ1-5
CASSPQTTGTQHF
TGTGCCAGCAGTCCCCAAACCACTGGGACCCAGCATTTT
>NA|TRBV5-4|NA|TRBJ2-7
CASSLVRGFIYEQYF
TGTGCCAGCAGCTTGGTTCGGGGATTCATCTACGAGCAGTACTTC
>NA|TRBV6-6|once|TRBJ2-7
CASSRPLLRAGSSYEQYF
TGTGCCAGCAGTCGCCCGTTACTCAGGGCGGGAAGCTCCTACGAGCAGTACTTC
>TRBD1|TRBV6-2/TRBV6-3|many|TRBJ2-1
CASSSRQGSTYNEQFF
TGTGCCAGCAGTTCTAGACAGGGGTCAACCTACAATGAGCAGTTCTTC
>NA|TRBV7-2|NA|TRBJ1-1
CASSFAGRGTEAFF
TGTGCCAGCAGCTTTGCAGGACGAGGGACTGAAGCTTTCTTT
>TRBD1|TRBV7-3|once|TRBJ1-1
CASSSGQATEAFF
TGTGCCAGCAGCTCCGGACAGGCCACTGAAGCTTTCTTT
>NA|TRBV4-2|NA|TRBJ1-1
CASSKGTRNTEAFF
TGTGCCAGCAGCAAAGGGACACGGAACACTGAAGCTTTCTTT
>NA|TRBV2|NA|TRBJ1-6
CASSRRQGGSPLHF
TGTGCCAGCAGTCGGAGGCAGGGAGGCTCACCCCTCCACTTT
>NA|TRBV20-1|NA|TRBJ2-5
CSASGGSQGETQYF
TGCAGTGCTAGTGGTGGCAGCCAAGGCGAGACCCAGTACTTC
>TRBD1|TRBV6-5|NA|TRBJ1-4
CASSSGQEVKLFF
TGTGCCAGCAGTTCGGGACAGGAGGTAAAACTGTTTTTT
>TRBD1|TRBV5-1|NA|TRBJ2-5
CASSLALGTVQETQYF
TGCGCCAGCAGCTTGGCCCTTGGGACAGTACAAGAGACCCAGTACTTC
>TRBD1|TRBV9|few|TRBJ2-2
CASSPRDRGQVGELFF
TGTGCCAGCAGCCCCCGGGACAGGGGGCAGGTCGGGGAGCTGTTTTTT
>NA|TRBV4-2|few|TRBJ1-1
CASSLDPGHTEGAFF
TGTGCCAGCAGCCTCGACCCTGGACATACTGAGGGGGCTTTCTTT
>NA|TRBV28|NA|TRBJ1-5
CASSLFRGLLIVRNQPQHF
TGTGCCAGCAGTTTATTCCGGGGGCTGCTTATCGTGCGCAATCAGCCCCAGCATTTT
>NA|TRBV2|NA|TRBJ1-5
CASNQGLNQPQHF
TGTGCCAGCAACCAGGGGTTAAATCAGCCCCAGCATTTT
>NA|TRBV6-5|NA|TRBJ1-1
CASRPTAMNTEAFF
TGTGCCAGCAGACCCACAGCGATGAACACTGAAGCTTTCTTT
>TRBD1|TRBV24-1|NA|TRBJ1-4
CATSDPGTGGEKLFF
TGTGCCACCAGTGACCCCGGGACAGGGGGTGAAAAACTGTTTTTT
>NA|TRBV19|once|TRBJ1-2
CASSMRASSNYGYTF
TGTGCCAGTAGTATGAGGGCCAGCTCTAACTATGGCTACACCTTC
>NA|TRBV3-1/TRBV3-2|NA|TRBJ1-1
CASRGRQSTEAFF
TGTGCCAGCAGGGGACGGCAGAGTACTGAAGCTTTCTTT
>NA|TRBV18|NA|TRBJ2-5
CASSPTSTVQETQYF
TGTGCCAGCTCCCCCACGAGCACAGTGCAAGAGACCCAGTACTTC
>NA|TRBV7-2|once|TRBJ1-5
CASSLAGRRNQPQHF
TGTGCCAGCAGCTTAGCAGGGAGGAGGAATCAGCCCCAGCATTTT
>NA|TRBV9|NA|TRBJ1-5
CASSVSGERNQPQHF
TGTGCCAGCAGCGTTAGCGGGGAACGGAATCAGCCCCAGCATTTT
>NA|TRBV29-1|NA|TRBJ1-2
CSVESGPYGYTF
TGCAGCGTTGAATCGGGACCCTATGGCTACACCTTC
>NA|TRBV2|NA|TRBJ1-6
CASSGLQGYSPLHF
TGTGCCAGCAGTGGTTTACAGGGATATTCACCCCTCCACTTT
>TRBD1|TRBV14|NA|TRBJ2-1
CASSQATGGSYNEQFF
TGTGCCAGCAGCCAAGCGACAGGGGGTAGTTACAATGAGCAGTTCTTC
>NA|TRBV6-6|NA|TRBJ1-2
CASSYGGTWMKDGYTF
TGTGCCAGCAGTTACGGCGGGACTTGGATGAAGGATGGCTACACCTTC
>NA|TRBV5-1|NA|TRBJ1-5
CASSPMVGDQPQHF
TGCGCCAGCAGCCCTATGGTGGGGGACCAGCCCCAGCATTTT
>NA|TRBV7-8|NA|TRBJ1-5
CASSLVVVHGYSNQPQHF
TGTGCCAGCAGCTTAGTGGTGGTTCACGGATATAGCAATCAGCCCCAGCATTTT
>TRBD2|TRBV6-5|few|TRBJ2-1
CASSNLGGARSEQFF
TGTGCCAGCAGTAACCTCGGGGGGGCGCGTAGTGAGCAGTTCTTC
>TRBD1|TRBV6-5|NA|TRBJ1-3
CASSYSTGGENTIYF
TGTGCCAGCAGTTACTCTACAGGGGGCGAAAACACCATATATTTT
>NA|TRBV12-3/TRBV12-4|NA|TRBJ1-5
CASTSDIHQPQHF
TGTGCCAGCACCTCGGACATCCATCAGCCCCAGCATTTT
>NA|TRBV7-3|NA|TRBJ2-1
CASSRFGTYNEQFF
TGTGCCAGCAGCCGTTTCGGGACTTACAATGAGCAGTTCTTC
>NA|TRBV4-1|NA|TRBJ1-1
CASSQEGGGKVFREAFF
TGCGCCAGCAGCCAAGAGGGTGGCGGGAAAGTATTCAGAGAAGCTTTCTTT
>TRBD1|TRBV15|once|TRBJ1-4
CATSRGQVNEKLFF
TGTGCCACCAGTCGGGGACAGGTGAATGAAAAACTGTTTTTT
>TRBD2|TRBV9|NA|TRBJ2-3
CASSVVGGRLNTQYF
TGTGCCAGCAGCGTAGTGGGGGGGAGGTTAAATACGCAGTATTTT
>TRBD1|TRBV30|NA|TRBJ1-2
CARRQGIDGYTF
TGTGCCCGGAGACAGGGGATAGATGGCTACACCTTC
>TRBD2|TRBV4-3|many|TRBJ2-5
CASSQLAGGRETQYF
TGCGCCAGCAGCCAGCTAGCGGGGGGGCGTGAGACCCAGTACTTC
>NA|TRBV6-6|NA|TRBJ2-2
CASSFGQAGDGELFF
TGTGCCAGCAGTTTCGGGCAAGCCGGCGACGGGGAGCTGTTTTTT
>TRBD2|TRBV6-5|NA|TRBJ2-7
CASRKREGYEQYF
TGTGCCAGCAGAAAGCGGGAGGGTTACGAGCAGTACTTC
>TRBD1|TRBV7-8|NA|TRBJ2-5
CASSTRTGTETQYF
TGTGCCAGCAGCACCCGGACAGGGACGGAGACCCAGTACTTC
>NA|TRBV6-5|NA|TRBJ1-1
CASSYSIRQRGAEAFF
TGTGCCAGCAGTTACTCGATCCGACAAAGGGGAGCTGAAGCTTTCTTT
>TRBD1|TRBV4-3|NA|TRBJ1-1
CASSQAETGVNTEAFF
TGCGCCAGCAGCCAAGCGGAGACAGGGGTGAACACTGAAGCTTTCTTT
>NA|TRBV9|NA|TRBJ1-2
CASSVPGANYGYTF
TGTGCCAGCAGCGTACCAGGAGCTAACTATGGCTACACCTTC
>NA|TRBV6-5|NA|TRBJ2-3
CASSYGGGTDTQYF
TGTGCCAGCAGTTACGGTGGGGGCACAGATACGCAGTATTTT
>NA|TRBV28|NA|TRBJ1-2
CASSFRRQTTFYGYTF
TGTGCCAGCAGTTTCCGTCGACAGACCACCTTCTATGGCTACACCTTC
>NA|TRBV29-1|few|TRBJ2-3
CSVAGRAYTDTQYF
TGCAGCGTGGCCGGACGGGCATACACAGATACGCAGTATTTT
>TRBD1|TRBV7-2|NA|TRBJ2-7
CASSFGQANYEQYF
TGTGCCAGCAGCTTTGGACAGGCTAACTACGAGCAGTACTTC
>NA|TRBV27|NA|TRBJ2-7
CASSSSWEQYF
TGTGCCAGCAGCTCCTCTTGGGAGCAGTACTTC
>NA|TRBV18|NA|TRBJ2-7
CASSPLGVFEQYF
TGTGCCAGCTCACCATTGGGGGTTTTCGAGCAGTACTTC
>NA|TRBV7-8|NA|TRBJ2-2
CASRHTGSRAGELFF
TGTGCCAGCAGACACACGGGATCCCGGGCCGGGGAGCTGTTTTTT
>TRBD1|TRBV15|NA|TRBJ1-5
CATSPRQGVHQPQHF
TGTGCCACCAGTCCTAGGCAGGGGGTCCATCAGCCCCAGCATTTT